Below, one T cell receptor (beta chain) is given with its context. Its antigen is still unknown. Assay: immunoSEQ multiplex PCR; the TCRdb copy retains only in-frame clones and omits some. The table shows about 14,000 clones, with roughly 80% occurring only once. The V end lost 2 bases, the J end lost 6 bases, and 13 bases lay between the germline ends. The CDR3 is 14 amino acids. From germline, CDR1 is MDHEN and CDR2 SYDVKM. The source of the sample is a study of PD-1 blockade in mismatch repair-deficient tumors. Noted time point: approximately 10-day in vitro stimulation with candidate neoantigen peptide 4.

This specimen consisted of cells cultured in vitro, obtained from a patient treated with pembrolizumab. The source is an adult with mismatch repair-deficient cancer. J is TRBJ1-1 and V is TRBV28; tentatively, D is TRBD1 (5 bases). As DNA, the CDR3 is TGTGCCAGCAGTTTACGGGGGGTATCGGCTGAAGCTTTCTTT. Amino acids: CASSLRGVSAEAFF.